The T cell receptor beta chain under discussion was sequenced for a study of stem cell transplantation in POMP-related autoinflammatory disease. Points on this clone: Its cognate antigen is unknown.

V was trimmed by 8 bases and J by 7 bases, leaving 18 bases between them. This CDR3 region has 13 residues. TCRdb keeps only in-frame clones here, not all; method: immunoSEQ multiplex PCR. The sample lists tens of thousands of clones, roughly 88% occurring once. The study's findings and limits: PRAID patients trended toward lower TRB diversity and higher clonality in all analyzed T-cell subsets. Unique TRB V-J gene pairings were limited in number in patients with PRAID.

The source was CD4+ T cells from PBMCs, collected after stem cell transplantation. The TCR originated in a human patient with POMP-related autoinflammation and immune dysregulation (PRAID). Some of these T cells may belong to the graft donor. This chain uses TRBV12-3 or TRBV12-4 with TRBJ2-7; D is perhaps TRBD2 (6 bases). CDR3 amino acids: CASLGGPGEEQYF. CDR3 nucleotides: TGTGCCAGCCTAGGAGGGCCTGGAGAGGAGCAGTACTTC.